The entry that follows covers one TCR beta chain sequence. This clonotype came up many times. What this receptor recognizes is not known. No quality values exist for individual bases; no much larger clone is one base distant. Libraries were constructed by multiplex PCR. TCRdb lists the instrument as Illumina HiSeq 4000. To build TCR beta libraries, CDR3 regions were amplified by Arm-PCR using iRepertoire HTBI primers. Before sequencing, the PCR products went through gel purification. The authors' pipeline ran thus. A total of fewer than 70 TRBV and 14 TRBJ segments were identified across samples and were used for gene usage analysis of CDR3 amino acid clonotypes. COPE and FqMerger were used to merge filtered high-quality paired reads into contigs. BLAST was used to align contigs to the IMGT TRBV, TRBD and TRBJ reference genes, and CDR3 was defined following IMGT. Highly expanded clones were defined as clonotypes with a frequency above 0.1%. Shannon entropy was used to measure repertoire diversity, and the Gini coefficient was used to measure V-J evenness. Clonotypes shared by more than one individual were considered public. The public reads were quality trimmed at Q25 with fastp and then assembled into clones with MiXCR by TCRdb, keeping productive beta chains. CDR3 protein sequences are deduplicated, and each keeps its most common genes and DNA. In this record, the V and J calls reflect TCRdb's handling and not the investigators' own analysis. Counted in this sample were more than 450,000 distinct CDR3 sequences; 15% to 20% of them appeared once. The ten largest clones represent 12% of the sample.

This sample's time point label indicates: newly diagnosed GD, antithyroid drugs for less than 3 months. For both TCR sequencing and RNA sequencing, RNA was extracted from PBMCs using TRIzol. The diagnosis of Graves' disease followed American Thyroid Association guidelines. Patients were recruited from an endocrinology department in Xi'an, China. Each patient gave approximately 10 milliliters of peripheral blood, collected in an EDTA anticoagulant tube. Ficoll Paque Plus density gradient separation was used to isolate PBMCs, and no further T cell sorting was performed. An Agilent 2100 Bioanalyzer and agarose gel were used to check RNA quality, and a NanoDrop 2000 was used to measure RNA concentration. Per the germline V gene, MDHEN is the CDR1 and SYDVKM is the CDR2. For this chain, trimming is 2 bases at the V end and 5 bases at the J end, and the number of junction bases without a gene match is 11. Its CDR3 holds 17 amino acids, cysteine through phenylalanine. Here the CDR3 DNA is all that survives: 51 bases in frame from base 1.

The data originate from a study of regulatory T cells in long-lasting Graves disease (dated by TCRdb to the early 2020s). Regarding the complete study: Antithyroid drugs had been taken for less than 3 months by newly diagnosed Graves' disease patients. This study used TCR sequencing and RNA sequencing of peripheral blood to compare persistent Graves' disease patients against newly diagnosed Graves' disease patients. A total of around 33 samples were covered by TCR sequencing, comprising approximately 13 persistent and 20 or so newly diagnosed Graves' disease patients. The study was conducted in China and was registered as a clinical trial.

Points the paper makes about the study in general: Persistent disease showed preferential use of TRBV28, TRBJ1-2 and TRBJ2-5, whereas newly diagnosed disease favored TRBV20-1 and TRBJ2-1. More public clonotypes were shared among persistent patients (roughly 3,000) than among newly diagnosed patients (roughly 960). The authors acknowledged the small sample size as a limitation that may reduce accuracy. Compared with newly diagnosed patients, persistent Graves' disease patients had lower TCR Shannon entropy and fewer highly expanded clones, which suggests clonal expansion. Peripheral blood alone was examined, since thyroid tissue, which constituted the primary lesion, could not be accessed. Only the TCR beta chain was sequenced and analyzed.

This sample was also put to use in a study of T cells in Graves' hyperthyroidism and ophthalmopathy. The second study's paper adds: Stable Graves' hyperthyroidism was defined as the absence of progression to ophthalmopathy over 18 months of follow-up. The hyperthyroidism patients were between 18 and 65 years old and newly diagnosed, with a disease duration of less than 2 months. The study excluded patients with uncontrolled infections, other autoimmune diseases, pregnancy or lactation. Diagnoses were based on clinical symptoms, serum thyroxine and TRAb, thyroid ultrasound and orbital computed tomography. The TCR CDR3 was subjected to a first round of RT-PCR using the HTBI primer set and the Qiagen OneStep RT-PCR kit. Most expanded thyroid clonotypes (frequency above 0.001) were also detected in blood, a finding suggesting that blood repertoires may reflect thyroid immune responses. A model built on a 13 V-J signature distinguished ophthalmopathy from stable hyperthyroidism, reaching 85% to 90% sensitivity and around 81% specificity in cross-validation and 80%/75% in testing. During validation, the model predicted progression to ophthalmopathy a median of about 6.5 months ahead of onset, with almost 71% sensitivity and about 72% specificity. To identify TCR V-J signatures that set the groups apart, the researchers used a discovery cohort of 100 patients, made up of approximately 43 with Graves' ophthalmopathy and some 60 with stable Graves' hyperthyroidism. Whether ophthalmopathy could be predicted prospectively was tested in an independent validation cohort made up of some 20 hyperthyroidism patients plus 17 patients who later progressed to ophthalmopathy. The 100 discovery patients were divided at random into training and test sets in a 7:3 ratio. The study also compared thyroid tissue and blood T-cell repertoires from five or six Graves' hyperthyroidism patients. Following sampling, methimazole starting at 30 mg daily was given to hyperthyroidism patients, and high-dose intravenous methylprednisolone was given to ophthalmopathy patients. A second multiplex PCR round built the libraries, followed by size selection and purification. Paired-end sequencing of the libraries was performed with 100 bp reads on an Illumina HiSeq2000. SOAPnuke was used to process the raw data, removing reads that contained adapters or uncalled bases, had a mean Phred below 15, or lacked an exact match to the constant primer or identifier. High-quality paired reads were merged using COPE v1.2.5, and each unique nucleotide sequence was defined as a clonotype. MiTCR v1.1 was used to align clonotypes to the IMGT TRBV, TRBD and TRBJ reference segments. Only V-J combinations with frequency above 0.0001, covering roughly 99% of repertoires, were analysed. A TCS score was defined as the ratio between F50 (clonal expansion) and ExV (chaos), using BLOSUM62-based TCRdist between CDR3 peptides within each V-J. Welch's t-statistics and random forest reduced fewer than 550 V-J features to 10 to 15, which were used in a naive Bayes classifier (R e1071). Sample size was not statistically predetermined, and investigators were not blinded to group allocation. TCR Vbeta CDR3 sequencing of approximately 140 peripheral blood samples (roughly 43 ophthalmopathy, approximately 80 hyperthyroidism and 17 progressor patients) is reported in the paper.

This chain is built from TRBV28 and TRBJ2-1; 8 central nucleotides agree with TRBD2. Sequencing was performed on peripheral blood mononuclear cells (PBMCs), taken at new diagnosis, from a patient treated with antithyroid drugs. The sequence derives from a middle-aged man with Graves disease. Donor details come from another sample of the same person, matched by shared clones. The CDR3 region reads CASSLGAGLAGHNEQFF. The DNA sequence is given as TGTGCCAGCAGTTTAGGCGCCGGGCTAGCGGGCCACAATGAGCAGTTCTTC.